The clone carrying this T cell receptor beta chain was observed a few times. TCRdb reanalysed the RT-PCR reads using MiXCR and keeps one entry per CDR3 protein. The repertoire holds about 960,000 distinct CDR3 sequences, roughly 18% seen once, with under 6.5% in the top ten. The data belong to a study of patients and donors after allogeneic stem cell transplantation. CDR1 is DFQATT and CDR2 is SNEGSKA in the germline V gene (reference sequence). This CDR3 spans 12 amino acids. With 6 bases removed from V and 5 bases from J, the gap between germline ends came to 10 bases. This TCR was recovered from a human donor who was either an allogeneic HSCT recipient or a stem cell or donor lymphocyte infusion donor (not recorded which). It is not recorded whose cells these are; they may come from a transplant donor. This rearrangement joins TRBV20-1 to TRBJ1-4; no definite D call. Sequenced sample: blood, either unsorted or a sorted T cell fraction (not recorded which). The CDR3 region has the DNA TGCAGTGCCAGGAGTTCCAATGAAAAACTGTTTTTT. Translation gives CSARSSNEKLFF.